This paragraph covers one T cell receptor beta chain sequence. Clones were sequenced by immunoSEQ multiplex PCR, and TCRdb holds only the in-frame ones, with some missing. This table has 90,000 to 100,000 clones, roughly 88% appearing once. Treatment here: preoperative locoregional IRX-2 cytokine immunotherapy. This phase Ib study tested locoregional IRX-2 cytokine immunotherapy given before surgery. The germline V gene has CDR1 LNHDA and CDR2 SQIVND (reference sequence). With 5 bases clipped from V and 5 bases from J, the junction kept 7 bases outside the gene matches. There are 15 residues in the CDR3. This sample is drawn from a study of preoperative IRX-2 immunotherapy in early breast cancer.

Sequenced material: tumor tissue, taken after IRX-2 immunotherapy. The chain recombines TRBV19 with TRBJ1-4; 8 bases fit TRBD1. The source of this sequence is a human donor with breast cancer. The CDR3 DNA is TGTGCCAGTAGTCCCAGACAGGGGAGAAATGAAAAACTGTTTTTT. As protein: CASSPRQGRNEKLFF.